The sequence of this T cell receptor (beta chain) was determined in a study of blood T cell repertoires in COVID-19. Study background: Some COVID-19 samples were acute and others convalescent; all came from the United States, Italy and Spain.

CDR3 size: 13 residues. Germline V gene sequence: CDR1 SGHVS, CDR2 FQNEAQ. The V and J ends lost 5 bases and 3 bases respectively, with 11 bases between them. In the original workflow: Amplification of reference gene primers was used by the study to estimate nucleated cell counts. The protocol was immunoSEQ multiplex PCR, while the TCRdb copy is restricted to in-frame clones and leaves out a portion. That table supplies the V and J calls and clone size; D and trimming were determined from the DNA. The data contain a few hundred thousand clones, more than 80% of them seen just once; the ten biggest clones take up around 9.3%.

Sample: peripheral blood. This TCR derives from a woman aged 80 or older with acute or convalescent COVID-19. The chain carries TRBV7-8 and TRBJ2-7; D may be TRBD2 (5 bases). The CDR3 reads CASSPEVFYEQYF. DNA for the CDR3: TGTGCCAGCAGCCCGGAGGTCTTCTACGAGCAGTACTTC. The full variable domain, its missing parts supplied by reference TRBV7-8 and TRBJ2-7, is GAGVSQSPRYKVAKRGQDVALRCDPISGHVSLFWYQQALGQGPEFLTYFQNEAQLDKSGLPSDRFFAERPEGSVSTLKIQRTQQEDSAVYLCASSPEVFYEQYFGPGTRLTVT.